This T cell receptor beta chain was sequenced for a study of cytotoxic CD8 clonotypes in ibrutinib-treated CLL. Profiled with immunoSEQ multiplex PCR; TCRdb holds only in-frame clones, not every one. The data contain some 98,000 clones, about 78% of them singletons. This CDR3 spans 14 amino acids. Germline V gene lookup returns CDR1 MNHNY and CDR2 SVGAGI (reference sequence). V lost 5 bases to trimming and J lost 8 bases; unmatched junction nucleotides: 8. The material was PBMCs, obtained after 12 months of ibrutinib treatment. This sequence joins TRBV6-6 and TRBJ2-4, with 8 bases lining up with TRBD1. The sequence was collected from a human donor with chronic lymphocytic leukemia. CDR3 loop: CASSLQGEADIQYF. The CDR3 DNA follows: TGTGCCAGCAGTCTACAGGGGGAGGCGGACATTCAGTACTTC.